This entry concerns a single T cell receptor beta chain. Its antigen is still unknown. Through a sample-barcoded 5' primer and a J-beta primer mix, a second PCR was run for roughly 6 to 11 cycles. TCRdb re-called the 5' RACE reads through MiXCR, storing one row per CDR3 protein. Of around 1,900,000 distinct CDR3 sequences in the sample, about two fifths were seen once. This specimen belongs to a study of blood T cells in healthy people across ages. General study points: There were more naive CD4+ cells and higher diversity in long-lived donors than in aged donors. TCR beta diversity correlated strongly with naive T cell percentage. Changes in expanded clonotypes were possibly confounded, as the CMV status of donors was unknown.

This TCR came from a human donor in good health. The specimen sequenced was blood.

CDR3 sequence (DNA): TGCGCCAGCAGCCTCTCCTCGGGCGGAGGGTGGGAGACCCAGTACTTC. Translation gives CASSLSSGGGWETQYF. The V gene is TRBV4-1, the J gene TRBJ2-7, with D possibly being TRBD2 (6 bases). Gene TRBJ2-5 matches the end of the DNA better, so the J call may be wrong. Germline-derived CDR1 and CDR2 are MGHRA and YSYEKL. The CDR3 loop spans 16 amino acids.